This record covers a single T cell receptor (beta chain). These data belong to a study of blood T cell repertoires in COVID-19. CDR1 is SGHTA and CDR2 is FQGNSA in the germline V gene. V shed 3 bases and J shed 4 bases, with 12 bases lying between them. The CDR3 has 14 residues. In the study's own analysis: Researchers report that nucleated cell counts were estimated from reference gene primer amplification. TCRdb's copy holds only in-frame clones and misses some; the assay was immunoSEQ multiplex PCR. V and J calls plus clone size are reproduced from that table; the DNA served to infer D and trimming. Here the sample spans some 100,000 clones, 60% to 85% being singletons.

The genes are TRBV7-2 and TRBJ1-1, with TRBD1 as a possible D gene (6 bases). The clonotype originates from a man between 65 and 79 years old with acute or convalescent COVID-19. The sequencing sample was made of peripheral blood. The CDR3 region has the DNA TGTGCCAGCAGCTTCCGACAGGTGAGCACTGAAGCTTTCTTT. Translation: CASSFRQVSTEAFF.